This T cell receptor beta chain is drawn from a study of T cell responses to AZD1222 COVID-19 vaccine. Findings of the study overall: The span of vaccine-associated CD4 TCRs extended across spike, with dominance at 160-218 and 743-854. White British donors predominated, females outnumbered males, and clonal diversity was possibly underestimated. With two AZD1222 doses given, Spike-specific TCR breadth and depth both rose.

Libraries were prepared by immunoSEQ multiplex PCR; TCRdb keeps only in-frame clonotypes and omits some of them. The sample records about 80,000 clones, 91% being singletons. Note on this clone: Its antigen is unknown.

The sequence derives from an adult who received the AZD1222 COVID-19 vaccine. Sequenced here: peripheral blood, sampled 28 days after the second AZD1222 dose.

CDR3 residues: CASSLTGTSGVYGYTF. The CDR3, as DNA: TGTGCCAGCAGCTTAACAGGGACCTCAGGAGTCTATGGCTACACCTTC. This chain connects TRBV7-9 to TRBJ1-2, with a tentative D call TRBD1 (6 bases). V was clipped by 2 bases and J by 4 bases, with 17 bases between them. The germline V gene encodes CDR1 SEHNR and CDR2 FQNEAQ (reference sequence). The CDR3 extends over 16 amino acids.